The clone carrying this TCR beta chain was detected only once. Antigen unknown. An end of the junction does not agree with germline; a read error may underlie this. This CDR3 has 13 amino acids. Germline CDR1 is SEHNR and CDR2 is FQNEAQ (reference sequence). PCR involved 60 Vbeta and 13 Jbeta primers. The data were produced by immunoSEQ multiplex PCR, yet TCRdb's version contains in-frame clones alone and is incomplete. The sample lists about 140,000 clones, roughly 75% seen once, with about 10% in the top ten. This record belongs to a study of cytomegalovirus exposure and HLA in healthy donors. Overall study findings and caveats: Researchers reported in a later analysis that common viral pathogens appeared linked to several top clusters. Later genetic work tied a missense DCLRE1C variant to beta-chain V and J trimming.

The chain combines TRBV7-9 with TRBJ2-7, with D unresolved. What was sequenced was PBMCs. The receptor was isolated from a man aged 18 to 29 in good health and CMV-seropositive. CDR3 region: CSSSLSLSYEQYF. The CDR3 nucleotides are TGTTCCAGCAGCTTATCTCTTTCCTACGAGCAGTACTTC.